This record concerns one T cell receptor (beta chain) sequence. As yet, its antigen is unknown. Sequencing was performed with immunoSEQ multiplex PCR; in TCRdb, only in-frame clones are kept and a portion is missing. The sample has about 240,000 clones; about 86% are singletons. This CDR3 is built from 15 residues. Per the germline V gene, CDR1 is MNHEY and CDR2 is SMNVEV (reference sequence). Trimming at V came to 6 bases and at J to 5 bases, leaving 5 bases not matched to a gene. This record comes from a study of cytomegalovirus exposure and HLA in healthy donors. Study as a whole: The 110 or so validation repertoires used a platform that matched the one used for the 500 to 700 first-cohort repertoires, as a later analysis reported.

Notes on the study in general: The tendency of first-cohort TCR clusters to co-occur in the 100 to 150 validation repertoires emerged from a later analysis. Altogether, some 160 TCR beta chains were recorded as cytomegalovirus-associated. Three CMV-associated chains were confirmed in vitro to be specific for CMV antigens.

The chain carries TRBV27 and TRBJ2-1; 12 nucleotides match TRBD2. The receptor was isolated from a woman aged 25 to 45 in good health and CMV-seropositive. The sequenced sample consisted of PBMCs. DNA for the CDR3: TGTGCCAGCAGCCCCGGACTAGCGGGAAACAATGAGCAGTTCTTC. This gives the protein CASSPGLAGNNEQFF.